This T cell receptor (beta chain) derives from a study of blood T cell repertoires in COVID-19. About the study: Sources were T cells, B-cell-depleted T cells, or PBMCs; the material itself was cDNA or gDNA.

Per the study methods: For nucleated cells, counts were estimated from reference gene primer amplification. The repertoire was sequenced with immunoSEQ multiplex PCR; TCRdb's copy has only in-frame clones and lacks some. V and J calls and clone size are given by that table; D and trimming were obtained from the DNA. Altogether about 300,000 clones are present, around 90% being singletons, with the ten largest covering roughly 6.8%. CDR3 length equals 14 residues. Seattle patient enrollment occurred during active infection, with longitudinal follow-up thereafter. The specimen was peripheral blood. The chain combines TRBV21-1 with TRBJ1-1; TRBD1, as called in the table, went unchecked against the DNA. TRBV21-1 is tagged as a pseudogene. The sequence was collected from a woman younger than 45 with COVID-19, enrolled during active disease. CDR3 nucleotides: TGTGCCAGCAGCAACCGGGTGGACAGGTCTGAAGCTTTCTTT. Translating gives CASSNRVDRSEAFF.